The 20 T cell receptor beta chains in this list originate from one sample, sequenced in a study of read filtering for tumor transcriptome and immune sequencing. From about 400 ng of RNA, a library with molecular barcoded alpha/delta and beta/gamma adaptors was made. TCRdb re-analysed the reads in MiXCR, keeping a single row per CDR3 protein. There are around 50,000 distinct CDR3 sequences in the sample; roughly 19% occur only once, and about a sixth lies in the top ten. Sequencing input: a population of CD138-negative cells sorted from bone marrow. Receptor source: a donor aged 40 or over with multiple myeloma.

By proportion, this clonotype is medium-sized (0.01 to 0.1%). CDR3 amino acids: CSARAHDDDEQFF. DNA of the CDR3: TGCAGTGCTAGAGCCCACGACGACGATGAGCAGTTCTTC. V usage is TRBV20-1 and J usage is TRBJ2-1; D is unresolved. The V gene lost 1 base and the J gene lost 8 bases, with 12 bases spanning the gap. The CDR3 is 13 residues long. The germline CDR1 and CDR2 sequences are DFQATT and SNEGSKA (reference sequence).

Concerning this clonotype itself: This likely stems from a read error, as it lies one base from a far larger clone. The chain is built from TRBV7-2 and TRBJ1-2; 7 bases line up with TRBD1. CDR3 length equals 15 residues. Germline CDR1 SGHTA, CDR2 FQGNSA. V trimming: 8 bases; J trimming: 4 bases; junction bases outside the gene matches: 13. The CDR3 spells CASGEGASSGYGYTF. The CDR3 nucleotides are TGTGCCAGCGGCGAGGGGGCCTCCAGTGGCTATGGCTACACCTTC.

Regarding this clonotype: With a much larger clone just one base away, this may be a read error. This sequence joins TRBV7-9 and TRBJ1-2, with 9 bases matching TRBD1. With V trimmed by 2 bases and J by 12 bases, 13 bases remained unmatched. The CDR3 runs to 15 residues. The germline V gene has CDR1 SEHNR and CDR2 FQNEAQ (reference sequence). CDR3 in DNA: TGTGCCAGCAGCTTATTGGGACAGGGCGTTGAGGGCCACACCTTC. Its translation is CASSLLGQGVEGHTF.

V is TRBV18 and J is TRBJ1-6; 7 bases fit TRBD1. The J segment lost 1 base and the V segment lost 5 bases, leaving 2 bases of the junction unmatched. Germline V gives CDR1 KGHSH, CDR2 LQKENI. The CDR3 is made up of 15 amino acids. CDR3 in amino acids: CASSSGQSYNSPLHF. CDR3 DNA: TGTGCCAGCTCATCGGGACAGTCCTATAATTCACCCCTCCACTTT.

Many counts were recorded for this clonotype. The genes are TRBV9 and TRBJ1-1; possible D gene TRBD1, 5 bases. The CDR3 consists of 13 residues. Germline V CDR1 and CDR2: SGDLS, YYNGEE. Trimming stripped 0 bases from V and 3 bases from J, with 6 bases between. The CDR3 sequence is CASSVGGDTEAFF. The CDR3, as DNA: TGTGCCAGCAGCGTAGGGGGGGACACTGAAGCTTTCTTT.

The sample holds many counts of this clonotype. The chain has TRBV4-2 and TRBJ2-7; possible D gene TRBD2, 7 bases. The CDR3 consists of 18 residues. The germline V and J ends were trimmed by 1 base and 0 bases, with 19 bases remaining between them. CDR1 LGHNA and CDR2 YNFKEQ come from the germline V gene. The CDR3 DNA follows: TGTGCCAGCAGCCAAGGGGGGAGGGGGGGGACTCTCTCCTACGAGCAGTACTTC. It is translated as CASSQGGRGGTLSYEQYF.

Turning to this clonotype: One base away lies a much larger clone, so this may be a sequencing read error. The rearrangement joins TRBV2 to TRBJ2-3; 13 nucleotides align to TRBD2. Germline lookup yields CDR1 SNHLY and CDR2 FYNNEI. The CDR3 covers 15 residues. CDR3 nucleotide sequence: TGTGGCAGCAGTGACGGACTAGCGGGGGCAGATACGCAGTATTTT. Its protein is CGSSDGLAGADTQYF.

Note on this clonotype: An end of the junction differs from the germline gene, which may be a read error. This chain joins TRBV7-2 and TRBJ2-3; D gene ambiguous. This CDR3 region has 13 residues. Per the germline V gene, CDR1 is SGHTA and CDR2 is FQGNSA. The CDR3 DNA sequence: TGTGCCAGCAGCTCTGGGATCACAGATACGCGGTATTTT. It is translated as CASSSGITDTRYF.

This clonotype was counted ten times or more. The chain uses TRBV19 and TRBJ1-1; D is perhaps TRBD1 (5 bases). Germline loops: CDR1 LNHDA, CDR2 SQIVND (reference sequence). The ends were cut back, 5 bases at V and 7 bases at J, with 11 bases in the middle. The CDR3 extends over 12 amino acids. The CDR3 reads CASSPRGFEAFF. The CDR3 DNA reads TGTGCCAGTAGTCCGCGGGGGTTTGAAGCTTTCTTT.

This clonotype was picked up many times. The chain links TRBV2 to TRBJ2-3, with D maybe TRBD2 (6 bases). Germline values: CDR1 SNHLY, CDR2 FYNNEI. The ends were cut back, 0 bases at V and 3 bases at J, with 10 bases in the middle. The CDR3 spans 15 residues. The CDR3, as DNA: TGTGCCAGCAGTGAAGCAGCCGGGACTACAGATACGCAGTATTTT. It codes for CASSEAAGTTDTQYF. Full variable domain (outside the CDR3, taken from reference TRBV2 and TRBJ2-3): EPEVTQTPSHQVTQMGQEVILRCVPISNHLYFYWYRQILGQKVEFLVSFYNNEISEKSEIFDDQFSVERPDGSNFTLKIRSTKLEDSAMYFCASSEAAGTTDTQYFGPGTRLTVL.

This clonotype was counted many times. This chain links TRBV6-5 with TRBJ2-6; the D gene is possibly TRBD1 (6 bases). From germline, CDR1 is MNHEY and CDR2 SVGAGI. V shed 6 bases and J shed 4 bases, with 13 bases lying between them. This CDR3 contains 15 residues. For the CDR3, the DNA is TGTGCCAGCAGGAGGACAGTTTCAGGGGCCAACGTCCTGACTTTC. It specifies CASRRTVSGANVLTF.

The chain carries TRBV19 and TRBJ1-5; TRBD1 aligns across 8 bases. The germline V gene encodes CDR1 LNHDA and CDR2 SQIVND (reference sequence). There are 15 residues in the CDR3. J was trimmed by 1 base and V by 3 bases; bases with no gene match: 2. CDR3 coding DNA: TGTGCCAGTAGTATGGCAGGGGGCAGCAATCAGCCCCAGCATTTT. Translation gives CASSMAGGSNQPQHF.

This clonotype showed up many times. The chain links TRBV7-9 to TRBJ2-5, with D maybe TRBD1 (6 bases). Deletions cut 6 bases from V and 4 bases from J, with 21 bases between. The germline V gene has CDR1 SEHNR and CDR2 FQNEAQ (reference sequence). The CDR3 extends over 16 amino acids. CDR3 DNA sequence: TGTGCCAGCAGGTTGGTGACAGGTCGAGGGGCAGAGACCCAGTACTTC. Amino acids: CASRLVTGRGAETQYF. Supplemented by reference TRBV7-9 and TRBJ2-5, the full variable domain reads DTGVSQNPRHKITKRGQNVTFRCDPISEHNRLYWYRQTLGQGPEFLTYFQNEAQLEKSRLLSDRFSAERPKGSFSTLEIQRTEQGDSAMYLCASRLVTGRGAETQYFGPGTRLLVL.

This clonotype was recorded a few times. The chain combines TRBV24-1 with TRBJ2-4, with 10 bases lining up with TRBD1. CDR1 and CDR2 from the germline V gene are KGHDR and SFDVKD. With V trimmed by 4 bases and J by 6 bases, 5 bases remained unmatched. This CDR3 is 15 amino acids long. The CDR3 nucleotides read TGTGCCACCAGTGACCCCCGGACAGGGGGAAACATTCAGTACTTC. This encodes CATSDPRTGGNIQYF.

This clonotype has a handful of counts. The rearrangement links TRBV5-1 to TRBJ2-2; 7 nucleotides match TRBD1. Germline V gene sequence: CDR1 SGHRS, CDR2 YFSETQ. The CDR3 covers 14 residues. V was clipped by 4 bases and J by 4 bases; unmatched bases: 4. Here the CDR3 reads CASSGDRPTGELFF. In nucleotides, the CDR3 is TGCGCCAGCAGCGGGGACAGACCCACCGGGGAGCTGTTTTTT.

This clonotype has ten or more counts. Here the CDR3 DNA reads TGTGCCAGCAGAGAGACTAGCGGGAGGGCCCTCGTGGATGAGCAGTTCTTC. This gives the protein CASRETSGRALVDEQFF. The chain recombines TRBV2 with TRBJ2-1; 14 bases are a match to TRBD2. This CDR3 comprises 17 residues. V shed 6 bases and J 8 bases; nucleotides not matched to a gene: 12. From germline, CDR1 is SNHLY and CDR2 FYNNEI. The full variable domain, rest sourced from reference TRBV2 and TRBJ2-1, is EPEVTQTPSHQVTQMGQEVILRCVPISNHLYFYWYRQILGQKVEFLVSFYNNEISEKSEIFDDQFSVERPDGSNFTLKIRSTKLEDSAMYFCASRETSGRALVDEQFFGPGTRLTVL.

This clonotype was detected only once. V gene TRBV2 combines with J gene TRBJ2-7; 8 bases match TRBD1. There are 15 residues in the CDR3. J gave up 5 bases and V 2 bases, and 8 bases lay outside the gene matches. Germline CDR1 reads SNHLY; CDR2 reads FYNNEI. The CDR3 reads CASSEWETGVNEQYF. The CDR3 DNA is TGTGCCAGCAGTGAATGGGAGACAGGGGTAAACGAGCAGTACTTC.

The chain joins TRBV11-3 to TRBJ2-3; 9 bases agree with TRBD2. This CDR3 has 15 amino acids. J was trimmed by 4 bases and V by 5 bases; bases with no gene match: 7. CDR1 SGHNT and CDR2 YENEEA come from the germline V gene. CDR3 sequence reads: CASSVSGRGPDTQYF. The CDR3 bases are TGTGCCAGCAGCGTTAGCGGGAGAGGCCCAGATACGCAGTATTTT.

This sequence joins TRBV2 and TRBJ2-2, with D uncertain. Germline loops: CDR1 SNHLY, CDR2 FYNNEI. Trimming removed 11 bases at V and 7 bases at J, with 26 bases between. The CDR3 is 16 residues long. The CDR3 here is CARQTALGRARGELFF. In DNA, the CDR3 is TGTGCCCGACAAACGGCACTGGGAAGGGCCCGCGGGGAGCTGTTTTTT.

This clonotype showed up many times. The chain carries TRBV28 and TRBJ1-5, with D hard to call. V dropped 1 base and J dropped 0 bases, with 16 bases sitting between them. Germline V gene data show CDR1 as MDHEN and CDR2 as SYDVKM. CDR3 size: 18 residues. For the CDR3, the DNA is TGTGCCAGCAGTTTATTCTTTATCAAAGGTGGTAGCAATCAGCCCCAGCATTTT. This encodes CASSLFFIKGGSNQPQHF.